The subject of this entry is one T cell receptor beta chain. The antigen remains undetermined. 5'RACE template switching produced TCR cDNA carrying a universal primer site and UMIs. TCRdb re-called the 5' RACE reads with MiXCR, one entry per CDR3 protein. Of around 340,000 distinct CDR3 sequences listed, roughly an eighth are singletons. The entry originates in a study of T cells after yellow fever vaccination. On the study more broadly: Fractions containing few cells were prepared with SMART-Seq v4 Ultra Low Input. Study-level findings and limits: Although most clonotypes did not, a small share appeared in both CD4 and CD8 compartments.

This sequence was found in a man younger than 35 who received the YFV17D yellow fever vaccine. Sequencing used CD4+ T cells sorted from PBMCs, obtained 15 days after the yellow fever booster vaccination.

This CDR3 is CASSPLPLPGTGGAEQYF. CDR3 coding DNA: TGTGCCAGCTCACCTTTACCTCTACCCGGGACAGGGGGAGCCGAGCAGTACTTC. The chain links TRBV18 to TRBJ2-7; 11 positions agree with TRBD1. Germline CDR1 and CDR2: KGHSH and LQKENI. V gave up 3 bases and J gave up 6 bases; unmatched junction bases: 16. The CDR3 has 18 amino acids.